The 23 T cell receptor beta chains below come from one sample, sequenced in a study of CD8 T cells in ankylosing spondylitis. Study-level results: For ankylosing spondylitis blood, a TCR beta motif of about eight highly homologous variants appeared characteristic.

From the 5' RACE reads, TCRdb called clonotypes with MiXCR, one entry per CDR3 protein. The profile shows about 440,000 distinct CDR3 sequences, approximately 17% of them singletons. No antigens are known for them. The sample comprised blood, either unsorted or a sorted T cell fraction (not recorded which). All receptors derive from a male donor with ankylosing spondylitis.

This chain uses TRBV20-1 with TRBJ1-2; 11 bases line up with TRBD1. V gave up 4 bases and J gave up 1 base; unmatched junction bases: 11. This CDR3 spans 17 amino acids. Germline V gene data show CDR1 as DFQATT and CDR2 as SNEGSKA (reference sequence). In DNA form, the CDR3 reads TGCAGTGCTAAGGCCTCGGGACAGGGGGATATTAACTATGGCTACACCTTC. Translating gives CSAKASGQGDINYGYTF.

This clonotype was seen many times. This chain links TRBV7-9 with TRBJ1-3; TRBD1 agrees at 7 bases. The CDR3 contains 13 residues. Germline V CDR1 and CDR2: SEHNR, FQNEAQ (reference sequence). With V trimmed by 6 bases and J by 4 bases, 3 bases remained unmatched. The DNA for the CDR3 is TGTGCCAGCAGTCGGGACAGCGGAAACACCATATATTTT. Translation: CASSRDSGNTIYF.

V usage is TRBV7-9 and J usage is TRBJ2-7; D gene ambiguous. This CDR3 is 14 amino acids long. V was pared by 5 bases and J by 4 bases, with 15 bases between. Germline V lookup: CDR1 SEHNR, CDR2 FQNEAQ (reference sequence). CDR3 in amino acids: CASSNPLWGYEQYF. The CDR3 coding sequence is TGTGCCAGCAGCAACCCTCTCTGGGGTTACGAGCAGTACTTC.

This clonotype was recorded at least ten times. V gene TRBV10-3 combines with J gene TRBJ2-3; D possibly corresponds to TRBD1 (5 bases). Germline CDR1 reads ENHRY; CDR2 reads SYGVKD. CDR3 length: 15 amino acids. Trimming removed 6 bases from V and 2 bases from J, with 15 bases in between. As DNA, the CDR3 is TGTGCCATCAGCGACCTAGTGGGGCCCACAGATACGCAGTATTTT. Translating gives CAISDLVGPTDTQYF.

Many counts were recorded for this clonotype. V gene TRBV10-1 combines with J gene TRBJ2-5, with TRBD2 as a possible D gene (6 bases). Germline assignment: CDR1 WNHNN and CDR2 SYGVQD (reference sequence). The CDR3 extends over 14 amino acids. Trimming removed 1 base from V and 5 bases from J, with 11 bases in between. DNA for the CDR3: TGCGCCAGCAGTGAGTGGGCTAGCGCGGAGACCCAGTACTTC. Its translation is CASSEWASAETQYF.

The chain employs TRBV27 and TRBJ2-3; 8 positions agree with TRBD1. Trimming removed 5 bases from V and 7 bases from J; junction bases left unmatched: 8. The germline V gene encodes CDR1 MNHEY and CDR2 SMNVEV (reference sequence). The CDR3 runs 14 residues. The CDR3 reads CASSASGGGYTQYF. CDR3 nucleotides: TGTGCCAGCAGTGCGTCAGGGGGCGGGTATACGCAGTATTTT.

This clonotype has only a few counts. This chain connects TRBV7-2 to TRBJ2-5; 9 nucleotides agree with TRBD2. Germline CDR1 is SGHTA and CDR2 is FQGNSA. The CDR3 runs 14 residues. After removal of 4 bases from V and 1 base from J, the junction contained 1 base not matched to a gene. CDR3 region: CASSSAGGQETQYF. The CDR3 DNA is TGTGCCAGCAGCTCAGCGGGAGGCCAAGAGACCCAGTACTTC.

This clonotype was seen at least ten times. The chain recombines TRBV5-1 with TRBJ1-4; D call uncertain. V was clipped by 0 bases and J by 8 bases, with 17 bases between them. Germline values: CDR1 SGHRS, CDR2 YFSETQ. The CDR3 covers 16 residues. CDR3 sequence reads: CASSLGLIWGEEKLFF. The CDR3 DNA is TGCGCCAGCAGCTTGGGACTTATTTGGGGAGAAGAAAAACTGTTTTTT.

A few counts support this clonotype. The chain is built from TRBV6-1 and TRBJ1-1; D not certain. Germline values: CDR1 MNHNS, CDR2 SASEGT. The CDR3 runs to 13 residues. Trimming shortened V by 7 bases and J by 4 bases, and 13 bases separated the two germline ends. The CDR3 DNA follows: TGTGCCAGCAAGGCAGGAGAAGGCACTGAAGCTTTCTTT. Translation gives CASKAGEGTEAFF.

V is TRBV18 and J is TRBJ2-3, with 9 bases that match TRBD1. From germline, CDR1 is KGHSH and CDR2 LQKENI. CDR3 size: 15 residues. The J segment lost 4 bases and the V segment lost 3 bases, leaving 5 bases of the junction unmatched. DNA for the CDR3: TGTGCCAGCTCACCTGCACAGGGGGCCTCAGATACGCAGTATTTT. It codes for CASSPAQGASDTQYF.

The chain employs TRBV12-3 or TRBV12-4 and TRBJ2-2, with a possible D match to TRBD1 (6 bases). The CDR3 has 14 residues. V was trimmed by 3 bases and J by 5 bases, leaving 10 bases between them. The CDR3 is CASSFQGSTGELFF. The CDR3 DNA follows: TGTGCCAGCAGTTTTCAGGGGTCGACCGGGGAGCTGTTTTTT.

The chain carries TRBV3-1 and TRBJ1-1; tentatively, D is TRBD1 (5 bases). The CDR3 extends over 15 amino acids. CDR1 is LGHDT, CDR2 YNNKEL, per germline (reference sequence). Trimming left V 2 bases short and J 8 bases short, with 18 bases between. The CDR3 is CASSQYRPVGVEAFF. The CDR3 DNA is TGTGCCAGCAGCCAATACCGGCCCGTGGGGGTCGAAGCTTTCTTT.

This clonotype was found a few times. One end of the junction is discordant with germline, which a read error may explain. Here the CDR3 reads CASTLDRGYGYTF. The DNA of the CDR3 is TGTGCCAGCACTTTAGACAGGGGCTATGGCTACACCTTC. The genes are TRBV12-3 or TRBV12-4 and TRBJ1-2, with 8 bases identical to TRBD1. The CDR3 is 13 residues long.

The chain has TRBV20-1 and TRBJ1-1; TRBD1 aligns across 8 bases. The CDR3 is made up of 14 amino acids. From germline, CDR1 is DFQATT and CDR2 SNEGSKA (reference sequence). V gave up 3 bases and J gave up 5 bases; unmatched junction bases: 8. The CDR3 is CSARGGTGVTEAFF. CDR3 sequence (DNA): TGCAGTGCTAGGGGGGGGACAGGTGTTACTGAAGCTTTCTTT.

Points on this clonotype: An end of the junction differs from the germline gene, which may be a read error. CDR3 nucleotide sequence: TGTGCCAGCAGTTCTAGACAAGACAATGAGCAGCTCTTC. It translates to CASSSRQDNEQLF. The chain links TRBV12-3 or TRBV12-4 to TRBJ2-1; D gene uncertain. The CDR3 extends over 13 amino acids.

This chain joins TRBV12-3 or TRBV12-4 and TRBJ1-1; D perhaps matches TRBD1 (5 bases). This CDR3 region has 15 residues. V was clipped by 3 bases and J by 3 bases, with 14 bases between them. The CDR3 nucleotides read TGTGCCAGCAGTTTTGGGCCAGGGTGGTACACTGAAGCTTTCTTT. As protein: CASSFGPGWYTEAFF.

This chain connects TRBV7-2 to TRBJ2-7; weak D call: TRBD1 (7 bases). The CDR3 contains 15 residues. Germline V gene data show CDR1 as SGHTA and CDR2 as FQGNSA. V was pared by 4 bases and J by 0 bases, with 13 bases between. The CDR3 is CASSWRRDSSYEQYF. CDR3 nucleotides: TGTGCCAGCAGCTGGAGGCGGGACAGCTCCTACGAGCAGTACTTC.

This clonotype was counted ten times or more. The chain has TRBV10-3 and TRBJ2-2; no clear D gene. Germline loops: CDR1 ENHRY, CDR2 SYGVKD. The CDR3 length is 17 residues. Trimming took off 6 bases at V and 0 bases at J, with 17 bases between the two ends. The DNA for the CDR3 is TGTGCCATCAGCCGGGTCGACTGGGCGACGAACACCGGGGAGCTGTTTTTT. This encodes CAISRVDWATNTGELFF.

This chain links TRBV15 with TRBJ1-1, with 8 nucleotides matching TRBD1. The CDR3 contains 12 residues. J gave up 5 bases and V 8 bases, and 4 bases lay outside the gene matches. CDR1 LNHNV and CDR2 YYDKDF come from the germline V gene (reference sequence). CDR3 in amino acids: CATSGQGTEAFF. The CDR3 coding sequence is TGTGCCACCTCAGGACAGGGAACTGAAGCTTTCTTT.

This clonotype has only a few counts. The chain joins TRBV5-1 to TRBJ2-1; TRBD2 matches at 16 bases. The trim removed 0 bases at V and 4 bases at J, leaving 4 bases unmatched. This CDR3 has 18 residues. Germline CDR1 and CDR2: SGHRS and YFSETQ. CDR3 nucleotide sequence: TGCGCCAGCAGCTTGGCCGGGACTAGCGGGAGGGGGTACAATGAGCAGTTCTTC. This gives the protein CASSLAGTSGRGYNEQFF.

In this sample, this clonotype turned up a few times. The chain links TRBV6-6 to TRBJ1-6; D may be TRBD1 (5 bases). Germline loops: CDR1 MNHNY, CDR2 SVGAGI (reference sequence). This CDR3 comprises 11 residues. V was shortened by 10 bases and J by 7 bases, with 8 bases between the two germline ends. The CDR3, as DNA: TGTGCCACGCAGGGAAATTCACCCCTCCACTTT. Amino acids: CATQGNSPLHF.

V usage is TRBV11-3 and J usage is TRBJ2-5; either TRBD1 or TRBD2 may supply D (5 bases each). Trimming shortened V by 5 bases and J by 2 bases, and 12 bases separated the two germline ends. The CDR3 runs to 14 residues. CDR1 is SGHNT and CDR2 is YENEEA in the germline V gene. CDR3 sequence (DNA): TGTGCCAGCAGCCCGGGGCCCCAGCAAGAGACCCAGTACTTC. Protein: CASSPGPQQETQYF.

This clonotype came up a few times. Written as DNA, the CDR3 is TGCAGTGCTAGGGCGACTAGCGGGAGTGCAGATACGCAGTATTTT. Protein sequence: CSARATSGSADTQYF. The chain couples TRBV20-1 to TRBJ2-3; TRBD2 matches at 12 bases. J gave up 4 bases and V 3 bases, and 5 bases lay outside the gene matches. The germline V gene encodes CDR1 DFQATT and CDR2 SNEGSKA (reference sequence). This CDR3 spans 15 amino acids.